A single sample gave rise to the 22 T cell receptor beta chains below, sequenced in a study of cytomegalovirus exposure and HLA in healthy donors. It was with 60 Vbeta and 13 Jbeta primers that the PCR ran. Sequenced by immunoSEQ multiplex PCR; TCRdb stores in-frame clones only, minus some. The table has around 130,000 clones, approximately 85% seen once. The sample comprised PBMCs. The source is a woman aged 25 to 39 in good health and CMV-seropositive.

The rearrangement uses TRBV27 and TRBJ1-6, with unresolved D. V dropped 5 bases and J dropped 5 bases, with 4 bases sitting between them. The CDR3 is made up of 12 amino acids. The germline V gene encodes CDR1 MNHEY and CDR2 SMNVEV (reference sequence). The CDR3 region has the DNA TGTGCCAGCAGTCTAAATAATTCACCCCTCCACTTT. As protein: CASSLNNSPLHF.

This chain connects TRBV4-1 to TRBJ1-5; tentatively, D is TRBD1 (5 bases). Trimming took off 4 bases at V and 4 bases at J, with 14 bases between the two ends. This CDR3 has 15 amino acids. Germline V gives CDR1 MGHRA, CDR2 YSYEKL. CDR3 protein: CASSPIPGGNQPQHF. The CDR3 DNA is TGCGCCAGCAGCCCTATTCCGGGGGGGAATCAGCCCCAGCATTTT.

The rearrangement uses TRBV18 and TRBJ1-1, with D possibly TRBD1 on 5 matching bases. The CDR3 sequence is 12 residues long. Trimming cost V 1 base and J 11 bases, with 11 bases left between them. The germline V gene encodes CDR1 KGHSH and CDR2 LQKENI. CDR3 nucleotides: TGTGCCAGCTCACCACAGGGGAGCGGGGCTTTCTTT. It encodes CASSPQGSGAFF.

The gene calls are TRBV20-1 and TRBJ1-2; TRBD1 matches 8 bases. V trimming: 6 bases; J trimming: 8 bases; junction bases outside the gene matches: 5. The CDR3 is 11 residues long. Germline values: CDR1 DFQATT, CDR2 SNEGSKA (reference sequence). In DNA form, the CDR3 reads TGCAGTGCGCCGGCAGGGGGCGGCTACACCTTC. This gives the protein CSAPAGGGYTF.

The DNA of the CDR3 is TGTGCCAGCAGCCTGCGGACAGTGAGCTCTGGAAACACCATATATTTT. This translates into CASSLRTVSSGNTIYF. This chain connects TRBV11-2 to TRBJ1-3; maybe TRBD1 (6 bases). The CDR3 runs 16 residues. CDR1 is SGHAT and CDR2 is FQNNGV in the germline V gene. Between the trimmed V and J ends, which lost 5 bases and 0 bases, there was a span of 14 bases.

J is TRBJ1-3 and V is TRBV13; D is uncertain. In germline, CDR1 is PRHDT, CDR2 FYEKMQ (reference sequence). This CDR3 has 16 amino acids. Trimming pared 1 base from V and 0 bases from J, leaving 10 bases between. The CDR3 nucleotides are TGTGCCAGCAGCTTAGAAAGAACCAGCTCTGGAAACACCATATATTTT. Its translation: CASSLERTSSGNTIYF.

The CDR3 sequence: CASSPGLAGGEQYF. Here the CDR3 DNA reads TGCGCCAGCAGCCCCGGACTAGCGGGAGGCGAGCAGTACTTC. The V gene is TRBV5-1, the J gene TRBJ2-7, with TRBD2 identical over 14 bases. Germline-derived CDR1 and CDR2 are SGHRS and YFSETQ. Losses at the gene ends were 4 bases for V and 6 bases for J; bases not matched to a gene: 3. This CDR3 is 14 amino acids long.

This chain uses TRBV15 with TRBJ1-1, with 8 bases aligning to TRBD1. Trimming removed 5 bases from V and 3 bases from J; junction bases left unmatched: 8. There are 15 residues in the CDR3. The V gene's germline CDR1 is LNHNV and CDR2 YYDKDF (reference sequence). Written as DNA, the CDR3 is TGTGCCACCAGCCGAAGGCAGGGGGCGGACACTGAAGCTTTCTTT. Its protein product is CATSRRQGADTEAFF.

The gene calls are TRBV28 and TRBJ1-2; no firm D call. Germline V CDR1 and CDR2: MDHEN, SYDVKM. V gave up 6 bases and J gave up 8 bases, with 13 bases separating them. The CDR3 has 12 residues. CDR3 nucleotide sequence: TGTGCCAGCAGGTCGCGGGGTAACGGCTACACCTTC. Translation gives CASRSRGNGYTF.

The chain recombines TRBV7-3 with TRBJ2-3, with 7 bases aligning to TRBD2. This CDR3 has 14 amino acids. The germline gives CDR1 SGHTA, CDR2 FQGTGA. V lost 1 base and J lost 4; bases outside the gene matches: 2. The CDR3 protein is CASSLMAGADTQYF. For the CDR3, the DNA is TGTGCCAGCAGCTTAATGGCGGGAGCAGATACGCAGTATTTT.

The chain combines TRBV18 with TRBJ1-5; 7 bases match TRBD1. The CDR3 consists of 14 residues. The V segment lost 6 bases and the J segment 6 bases; nucleotides outside the gene matches: 8. Germline CDR1 reads KGHSH; CDR2 reads LQKENI. The DNA of the CDR3 is TGTGCCAGCTCCCCAACAGGGGTGAGTCAGCCCCAGCATTTT. It is translated as CASSPTGVSQPQHF.

The gene calls are TRBV15 and TRBJ2-5; 10 bases match TRBD2. CDR3 size: 17 residues. J was trimmed by 5 bases and V by 1 base; bases with no gene match: 10. The germline V gene encodes CDR1 LNHNV and CDR2 YYDKDF (reference sequence). CDR3 sequence: CATSRGEREGRGETQYF. The DNA of the CDR3 is TGTGCCACCAGCAGAGGGGAGCGGGAGGGCCGCGGCGAGACCCAGTACTTC.

The chain links TRBV7-2 to TRBJ1-2, with unresolved D. This CDR3 is built from 14 residues. Germline values: CDR1 SGHTA, CDR2 FQGNSA. Trimming pared 1 base from V and 8 bases from J, leaving 14 bases between. The CDR3 coding sequence is TGTGCCAGCAGCTTAGAGCCGGGATCCTACGGCTACACCTTC. Amino acid sequence: CASSLEPGSYGYTF.

The V and J genes are TRBV7-3 and TRBJ2-5, with 14 positions matching TRBD2. This CDR3 comprises 17 residues. Germline V gives CDR1 SGHTA, CDR2 FQGTGA. After removal of 5 bases from V and 5 bases from J, the junction contained 10 bases not matched to a gene. The CDR3 nucleotides read TGTGCCAGCAGCGTCACGACTAGCGGGAGGGCCGTGGAGACCCAGTACTTC. Residues: CASSVTTSGRAVETQYF.

The chain recombines TRBV28 with TRBJ1-1; no definite D call. Germline V gene sequence: CDR1 MDHEN, CDR2 SYDVKM. Trimming removed 8 bases at V and 1 base at J, with 8 bases between. The CDR3 consists of 12 residues. CDR3 bases: TGTGCCAGCCTCCGGGGGAACACTGAAGCTTTCTTT. The encoded protein is CASLRGNTEAFF. The variable domain in full, with the rest retrieved from reference TRBV28 and TRBJ1-1, is DVKVTQSSRYLVKRTGEKVFLECVQDMDHENMFWYRQDPGLGLRLIYFSYDVKMKEKGDIPEGYSVSREKKERFSLILESASTNQTSMYLCASLRGNTEAFFGQGTRLTVV.

This chain connects TRBV19 to TRBJ1-2; TRBD1 matches 8 bases. This CDR3 region has 13 residues. V was clipped by 5 bases and J by 8 bases; unmatched bases: 7. The germline V gene encodes CDR1 LNHDA and CDR2 SQIVND (reference sequence). The CDR3 here is CASSAGQGNGYTF. DNA for the CDR3: TGTGCCAGTAGTGCAGGACAGGGCAACGGCTACACCTTC.

The chain joins TRBV11-2 to TRBJ2-7; weak D call: TRBD2 (6 bases). The CDR3 covers 18 residues. Trimming shortened V by 0 bases and J by 1 base, and 19 bases separated the two germline ends. CDR1 SGHAT and CDR2 FQNNGV come from the germline V gene. The CDR3 nucleotides are TGTGCCAGCAGCTTAGAAGTGGCGGGGTACGCAGGGTCCTACGAGCAGTACTTC. Encoded protein: CASSLEVAGYAGSYEQYF.

This chain connects TRBV30 to TRBJ2-3, with TRBD1 matching 10 bases. Germline V gives CDR1 GTSNPN, CDR2 SVGIG (reference sequence). The CDR3 consists of 17 residues. V lost 0 bases to trimming and J lost 5 bases; unmatched junction nucleotides: 11. CDR3 loop: CAWSVRWRQGAKDTQYF. The CDR3 DNA reads TGTGCCTGGAGTGTAAGGTGGAGACAGGGGGCAAAAGATACGCAGTATTTT. Based on the CDR3 plus reference TRBV30 and TRBJ2-3, the full variable domain is SQTIHQWPATLVQPVGSPLSLECTVEGTSNPNLYWYRQAAGRGLQLLFYSVGIGQISSEVPQNLSASRPQDRQFILSSKKLLLSDSGFYLCAWSVRWRQGAKDTQYFGPGTRLTVL.

The genes are TRBV7-3 and TRBJ2-3, with 14 bases aligning to TRBD2. The germline gives CDR1 SGHTA, CDR2 FQGTGA. This CDR3 is built from 15 residues. V dropped 5 bases and J dropped 4; count of bases not matched to a gene: 2. The CDR3 bases are TGTGCCAGCAGCAGGGGACTAGCGGGGGCAGATACGCAGTATTTT. Translated, it gives CASSRGLAGADTQYF.

The chain is built from TRBV28 and TRBJ1-5; TRBD1 matches at 8 bases. CDR1 and CDR2 from the germline V gene are MDHEN and SYDVKM. The V segment lost 1 base and the J segment 5 bases; nucleotides outside the gene matches: 4. The CDR3 is 15 amino acids. This CDR3 is CASSLSTGGDQPQHF. The DNA for the CDR3 is TGTGCCAGCAGTTTATCAACAGGGGGAGATCAGCCCCAGCATTTT.

The chain joins TRBV28 to TRBJ2-1; TRBD1 matches 10 bases. This CDR3 comprises 13 residues. Trimming cost V 5 bases and J 8 bases; bases outside gene matches: 3. CDR1 and CDR2 from the germline V gene are MDHEN and SYDVKM. In DNA form, the CDR3 reads TGTGCCAGCAGTCGGACAGGGGGATATGAGCAGTTCTTC. Its protein is CASSRTGGYEQFF.

V usage is TRBV7-8 and J usage is TRBJ1-5; D not certain. From germline, CDR1 is SGHVS and CDR2 FQNEAQ. Between the trimmed V and J ends, which lost 2 bases and 0 bases, there was a span of 14 bases. The CDR3 has 17 residues. Here the CDR3 DNA reads TGTGCCAGCAGCTTATTGAGCGGCGTGGATAGCAATCAGCCCCAGCATTTT. Its translation is CASSLLSGVDSNQPQHF. The whole variable domain, remainder taken from reference TRBV7-8 and TRBJ1-5, is GAGVSQSPRYKVAKRGQDVALRCDPISGHVSLFWYQQALGQGPEFLTYFQNEAQLDKSGLPSDRFFAERPEGSVSTLKIQRTQQEDSAVYLCASSLLSGVDSNQPQHFGDGTRLSIL.